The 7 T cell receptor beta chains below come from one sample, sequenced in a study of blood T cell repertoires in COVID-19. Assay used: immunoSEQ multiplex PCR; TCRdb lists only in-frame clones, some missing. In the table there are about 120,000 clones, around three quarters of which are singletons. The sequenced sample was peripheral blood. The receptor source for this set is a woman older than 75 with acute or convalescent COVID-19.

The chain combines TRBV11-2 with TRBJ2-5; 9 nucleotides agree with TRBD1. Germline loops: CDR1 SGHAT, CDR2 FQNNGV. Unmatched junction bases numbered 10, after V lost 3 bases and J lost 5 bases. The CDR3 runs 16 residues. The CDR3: CASSFGTGLVIETQYF. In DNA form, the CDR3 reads TGTGCCAGCAGCTTCGGGACAGGGTTAGTGATCGAGACCCAGTACTTC.

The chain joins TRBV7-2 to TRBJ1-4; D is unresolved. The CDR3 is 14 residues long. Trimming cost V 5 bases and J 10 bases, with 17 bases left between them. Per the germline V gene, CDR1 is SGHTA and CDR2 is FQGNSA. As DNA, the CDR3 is TGTGCCAGCAGCCTTTTACCCCAAGGAGGAAAACTGTTTTTT. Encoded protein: CASSLLPQGGKLFF.

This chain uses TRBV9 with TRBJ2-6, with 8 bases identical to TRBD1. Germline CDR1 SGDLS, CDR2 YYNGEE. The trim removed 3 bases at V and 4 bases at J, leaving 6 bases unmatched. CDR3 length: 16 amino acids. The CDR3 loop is CASSADRGRGANVLTF. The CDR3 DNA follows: TGTGCCAGCAGCGCCGACAGGGGTCGCGGGGCCAACGTCCTGACTTTC.

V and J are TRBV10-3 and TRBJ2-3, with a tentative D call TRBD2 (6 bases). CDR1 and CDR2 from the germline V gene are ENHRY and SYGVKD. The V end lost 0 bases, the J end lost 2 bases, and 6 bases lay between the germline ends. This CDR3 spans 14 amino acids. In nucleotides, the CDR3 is TGTGCCATCAGTGAGTCGGACTACACAGATACGCAGTATTTT. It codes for CAISESDYTDTQYF.

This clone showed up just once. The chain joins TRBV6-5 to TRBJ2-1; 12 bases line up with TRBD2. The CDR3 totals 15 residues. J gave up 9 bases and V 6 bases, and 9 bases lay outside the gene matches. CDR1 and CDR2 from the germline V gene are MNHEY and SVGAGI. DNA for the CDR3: TGTGCCAGCAGGCAGGGACTAGCGGGTAGTGGTGAGCAGTTCTTC. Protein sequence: CASRQGLAGSGEQFF.

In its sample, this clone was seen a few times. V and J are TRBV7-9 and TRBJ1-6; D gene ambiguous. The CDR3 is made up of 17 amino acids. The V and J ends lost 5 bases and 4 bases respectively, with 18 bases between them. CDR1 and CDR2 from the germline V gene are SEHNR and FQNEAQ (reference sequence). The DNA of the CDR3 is TGTGCCAGCAGCCCTTACGTCAGCGACGGGTATAATTCACCCCTCCACTTT. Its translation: CASSPYVSDGYNSPLHF.

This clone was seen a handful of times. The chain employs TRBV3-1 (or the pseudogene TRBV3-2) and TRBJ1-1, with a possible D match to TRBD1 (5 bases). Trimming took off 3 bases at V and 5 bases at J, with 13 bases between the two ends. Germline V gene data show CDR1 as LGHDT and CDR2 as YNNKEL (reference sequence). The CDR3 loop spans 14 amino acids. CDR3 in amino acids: CASSQTGEGTEAFF. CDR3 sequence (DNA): TGTGCCAGCAGCCAGACGGGGGAGGGAACTGAAGCTTTCTTT.